The 30 T cell receptor beta chains given below trace back to one sample, sequenced in a study of post-analysis software for immune sequencing data. Incorporated into the TCR beta cDNA libraries were unique molecular identifiers, which served to reduce PCR and sequencing biases. From the PCR reads, TCRdb called clonotypes with MiXCR, one entry per CDR3 protein. The sample has 750,000 to 900,000 distinct CDR3 sequences; around 42% are singletons. Overall study results and limits: Patients carried roughly 5 TRBV segments more frequently than controls did, and TRBV5-6, TRBV5-1 and TRBV20-1 were among them.

Antigens of these TCRs are unknown. Sequencing was done on a sample of blood. The receptor source for this set is a girl under 18 with multiple sclerosis.

A few counts support this clonotype. This chain connects TRBV6-1 to TRBJ1-2; no reliable D call. CDR3 length equals 14 residues. Looked up from germline, CDR1 is MNHNS and CDR2 is SASEGT. V lost 5 bases and J lost 1, with 11 bases in between. CDR3 sequence: CASSFRRGNYGYTF. In DNA, the CDR3 is TGTGCCAGCAGTTTCCGTCGGGGTAACTATGGCTACACCTTC.

The chain carries TRBV12-3 or TRBV12-4 and TRBJ2-5; D might be TRBD1 (6 bases). The CDR3 contains 15 residues. Trimming took off 1 base at V and 4 bases at J, with 13 bases between the two ends. In DNA form, the CDR3 reads TGTGCCAGCAGTTTAGGGGGATTCAGGGGAGAGACCCAGTACTTC. Translating it yields CASSLGGFRGETQYF.

This clonotype was counted between two and nine times. The genes are TRBV7-6 and TRBJ2-7, with 14 bases matching TRBD2. The CDR3 has 17 residues. Germline V gene data show CDR1 as SGHVS and CDR2 as FNYEAQ. Losses at the gene ends were 5 bases for V and 3 bases for J; bases not matched to a gene: 9. The CDR3, as DNA: TGTGCCAGCAGCCCCGGGACTAGCGGGAGAAACCGCTACGAGCAGTACTTC. Translating gives CASSPGTSGRNRYEQYF.

The chain recombines TRBV5-6 with TRBJ2-2, with D hard to call. The CDR3 has 14 amino acids. Germline CDR1 reads SGHDT; CDR2 reads YYEEEE. The V gene lost 1 base and the J gene lost 8 bases, with 12 bases spanning the gap. The chain's CDR3 is CASSLSPVSGELFF. The DNA of the CDR3 is TGTGCCAGCAGCTTGAGTCCGGTCTCTGGGGAGCTGTTTTTT.

The chain has TRBV7-9 and TRBJ2-7, with D possibly TRBD1 on 7 matching bases. CDR3 length equals 16 residues. Germline CDR1 is SEHNR and CDR2 is FQNEAQ (reference sequence). Trimming took off 2 bases at V and 2 bases at J, with 16 bases between the two ends. CDR3: CASSLFGGTETYEQYF. DNA for the CDR3: TGTGCCAGCAGCTTATTCGGCGGGACAGAGACCTACGAGCAGTACTTC.

This clonotype came up a few times. CDR3 nucleotides: TGTGCCAGCAGTTTCGGGATTAGCACCCCTCGGGGCTACACCTTC. The encoded protein is CASSFGISTPRGYTF. The chain uses TRBV12-3 or TRBV12-4 and TRBJ1-2; D gene uncertain. The CDR3 loop spans 15 amino acids. The ends were cut back, 3 bases at V and 8 bases at J, with 19 bases in the middle.

This clonotype was seen more than once but under ten times. V and J are TRBV7-2 and TRBJ2-2, with 9 bases lining up with TRBD2. V trimming: 6 bases; J trimming: 4 bases; junction bases outside the gene matches: 3. This CDR3 spans 14 amino acids. CDR1 is SGHTA, CDR2 FQGNSA, per germline. The CDR3 DNA is TGTGCCAGCAGGATAGCGGGAGCCACCGGGGAGCTGTTTTTT. Its translation: CASRIAGATGELFF.

This clonotype was counted a few times. The chain has TRBV20-1 and TRBJ1-5; 7 nucleotides agree with TRBD1. V shed 2 bases and J 7 bases; nucleotides not matched to a gene: 8. This CDR3 comprises 14 residues. Germline CDR1 DFQATT, CDR2 SNEGSKA (reference sequence). The CDR3 nucleotides read TGCAGTGCTAGAAGGGACAGCGGGGGCCAGCCCCAGCATTTT. Translating gives CSARRDSGGQPQHF.

This clonotype came up once. This chain connects TRBV5-1 to TRBJ2-1, with 12 bases matching TRBD1. V was pared by 0 bases and J by 5 bases, with 6 bases of the junction left unmatched. This CDR3 is 17 amino acids long. Germline V gene data show CDR1 as SGHRS and CDR2 as YFSETQ. CDR3 nucleotide sequence: TGCGCCAGCAGCTTGGCCACAGGGACAGGGGGCCACAATGAGCAGTTCTTC. As protein: CASSLATGTGGHNEQFF.

This clonotype was recorded a few times. The V and J genes are TRBV6-2 or TRBV6-3 and TRBJ1-1; no definite D call. This CDR3 region has 13 residues. V was trimmed by 3 bases and J by 1 base, leaving 6 bases between them. CDR1 is MNHEY, CDR2 SVGEGT, per germline. As DNA, the CDR3 is TGTGCCAGCAGTTATCGGGCGAACACTGAAGCTTTCTTT. It codes for CASSYRANTEAFF.

Of note for this clonotype: Germline and junction disagree at one end, which may indicate a read error. The chain joins TRBV7-7 to TRBJ2-1; D gene uncertain. This CDR3 region has 14 residues. Germline CDR1 and CDR2: SSHAT and FNYEAQ (reference sequence). Written as DNA, the CDR3 is TGTGCTAGCAGCCCCCAGGACCTTCTCAATGAGCAGTTCTTC. Translating gives CASSPQDLLNEQFF.

This clonotype was detected a few times. This chain uses TRBV4-3 with TRBJ2-3, with D possibly TRBD1 on 5 matching bases. The CDR3 totals 16 residues. The germline V gene encodes CDR1 LGHNA and CDR2 YSLEER. The V and J ends lost 1 base and 5 bases respectively, with 16 bases between them. CDR3 DNA sequence: TGCGCCAGCAGCCAAGGACAGATAGGTACCGGAGATACGCAGTATTTT. It yields the protein CASSQGQIGTGDTQYF.

J is TRBJ1-1 and V is TRBV7-9; tentative D call: TRBD1 (5 bases). The germline gives CDR1 SEHNR, CDR2 FQNEAQ (reference sequence). Trimming cost V 1 base and J 0 bases, with 12 bases left between them. The CDR3 is 16 residues long. CDR3 nucleotides: TGTGCCAGCAGCTTAGGTCCCCGGGACTTGAACACTGAAGCTTTCTTT. This sequence encodes CASSLGPRDLNTEAFF.

This chain uses TRBV4-1 with TRBJ2-5; maybe TRBD2 (5 bases). Germline V CDR1 and CDR2: MGHRA, YSYEKL. V shed 0 bases and J shed 5 bases, with 13 bases lying between them. This CDR3 spans 15 amino acids. The CDR3 coding sequence is TGCGCCAGCAGCCAAGATCCCGGGAATTGGGAGACCCAGTACTTC. Its translation: CASSQDPGNWETQYF.

This clonotype appeared a few times. This sequence joins TRBV20-1 and TRBJ2-3, with 8 bases fitting TRBD1. After removal of 4 bases from V and 2 bases from J, the junction contained 5 bases not matched to a gene. The length of the CDR3 is 14 residues. The germline gives CDR1 DFQATT, CDR2 SNEGSKA (reference sequence). The CDR3 DNA reads as TGCAGTGCTACCTGGGACAGGCTCACAGATACGCAGTATTTT. It is translated as CSATWDRLTDTQYF.

V and J are TRBV29-1 and TRBJ2-5; D unclear. The V gene's germline CDR1 is SQVTM and CDR2 ANQGSEA. The CDR3 runs to 11 residues. Trimming shortened V by 4 bases and J by 4 bases, and 7 bases separated the two germline ends. The CDR3 coding sequence is TGCAGCGTTGCCAGGTCAGAGACCCAGTACTTC. It encodes CSVARSETQYF.

Only a few counts were recorded for this clonotype. The gene calls are TRBV20-1 and TRBJ2-3; D is possibly TRBD2 (5 bases). The CDR3 sequence is 15 residues long. Germline CDR1 DFQATT, CDR2 SNEGSKA (reference sequence). V lost 3 bases and J lost 0, with 13 bases in between. The CDR3 reads CSASSGVSSTDTQYF. CDR3 nucleotides: TGCAGTGCTAGCAGCGGAGTCAGTAGCACAGATACGCAGTATTTT.

The genes are TRBV6-5 and TRBJ2-1; D possibly corresponds to TRBD1 (6 bases). This CDR3 is built from 12 residues. With 5 bases removed from V and 9 bases from J, the gap between germline ends came to 11 bases. CDR1 MNHEY and CDR2 SVGAGI come from the germline V gene. The CDR3 sequence: CASSDQGTEQFF. The CDR3 region has the DNA TGTGCCAGCAGTGACCAGGGGACTGAGCAGTTCTTC.

As concerns this clonotype: The missing conserved phenylalanine or tryptophan at the end of this CDR3 makes a read error likely. The chain employs TRBV29-1 and TRBJ2-6; 8 nucleotides align to TRBD2. CDR3 length: 14 amino acids. Germline V gene data show CDR1 as SQVTM and CDR2 as ANQGSEA. After removal of 6 bases from V and 4 bases from J, the junction contained 5 bases not matched to a gene. CDR3 amino acids: CSVGGGAGANVLTC. As DNA, the CDR3 is TGCAGCGTCGGGGGGGGTGCCGGGGCCAACGTCCTGACTTGC.

This clonotype has more than one count but fewer than ten. The V and J genes are TRBV29-1 and TRBJ2-5; the D is unclear. CDR1 and CDR2 from the germline V gene are SQVTM and ANQGSEA. With 3 bases removed from V and 5 bases from J, the gap between germline ends came to 19 bases. The CDR3 has 15 amino acids. The CDR3 here is CSVDSTAGPRETQYF. The CDR3 bases are TGCAGCGTTGACTCTACGGCTGGGCCGCGGGAGACCCAGTACTTC.

This clonotype appeared once. The chain combines TRBV6-6 with TRBJ1-1; no firm D call. The CDR3 extends over 14 amino acids. Germline-derived CDR1 and CDR2 are MNHNY and SVGAGI (reference sequence). V lost 7 bases, J lost 5 bases, and 17 bases lay in between. CDR3 amino acids: CASTLSGRETEAFF. The CDR3 DNA reads TGTGCCAGCACCTTATCGGGAAGGGAAACTGAAGCTTTCTTT.

The rearrangement joins TRBV7-9 to TRBJ2-7; 7 positions agree with TRBD1. V dropped 4 bases and J dropped 3; count of bases not matched to a gene: 9. Germline loops: CDR1 SEHNR, CDR2 FQNEAQ (reference sequence). The CDR3 covers 15 residues. CDR3 coding DNA: TGTGCCAGCAGCTCCGCGACAGGGACCGACTACGAGCAGTACTTC. Translation gives CASSSATGTDYEQYF.

The V call is TRBV7-3, the J call TRBJ2-1; TRBD1 aligns across 10 bases. CDR3 size: 21 residues. From germline, CDR1 is SGHTA and CDR2 FQGTGA. Trimming at V came to 1 base and at J to 1 base, leaving 16 bases not matched to a gene. The CDR3 DNA reads as TGTGCCAGCAGCTTAAAAGGGGGGTCGCGGCCGGGACAGGGGTCCTACAATGAGCAGTTCTTC. Residues: CASSLKGGSRPGQGSYNEQFF. The whole variable domain, filled in from reference TRBV7-3 and TRBJ2-1, reads GAGVSQTPSNKVTEKGKYVELRCDPISGHTALYWYRQSLGQGPEFLIYFQGTGAADDSGLPNDRFFAVRPEGSVSTLKIQRTERGDSAVYLCASSLKGGSRPGQGSYNEQFFGPGTRLTVL.

The chain employs TRBV20-1 and TRBJ1-1; D may be TRBD1 (5 bases). Germline V gene sequence: CDR1 DFQATT, CDR2 SNEGSKA (reference sequence). This CDR3 spans 12 amino acids. Between the trimmed V and J ends, which lost 5 bases and 0 bases, there was a span of 7 bases. CDR3 in DNA: TGCAGTGCTCAAGGGGTGAACACTGAAGCTTTCTTT. Its protein is CSAQGVNTEAFF.

The chain employs TRBV5-1 and TRBJ2-5, with a weak D call TRBD1 (6 bases). V lost 2 bases and J 5 bases, leaving 22 bases between the germline ends. The CDR3 is made up of 17 amino acids. Germline V gene lookup returns CDR1 SGHRS and CDR2 YFSETQ. CDR3 residues: CASSFPGQGIDWETQYF. CDR3 nucleotide sequence: TGCGCCAGCAGCTTCCCGGGCCAGGGGATCGACTGGGAGACCCAGTACTTC.

This clonotype occurred once. The chain is built from TRBV15 and TRBJ2-5; no clear D. The germline V gene encodes CDR1 LNHNV and CDR2 YYDKDF (reference sequence). The V end was cut by 8 bases, the J end by 9 bases, with 22 bases between. This CDR3 region has 14 residues. DNA of the CDR3: TGTGCCACCCCGAGGCCAGACTTAAGAGTTGCCCAGTACTTC. It yields the protein CATPRPDLRVAQYF.

This clonotype appeared a few times. The gene calls are TRBV5-1 and TRBJ1-1, with D maybe TRBD1 (6 bases). Germline CDR1 SGHRS, CDR2 YFSETQ. Trimming stripped 4 bases from V and 5 bases from J, with 18 bases between. The CDR3 consists of 15 residues. CDR3 sequence reads: CASSPLTGSWTEAFF. The CDR3 DNA follows: TGCGCCAGCAGCCCGCTTACAGGGTCCTGGACTGAAGCTTTCTTT.

The V gene is TRBV25-1, the J gene TRBJ1-1; the D gene is possibly TRBD1 (5 bases). The CDR3 has 15 amino acids. Trimming shortened V by 7 bases and J by 5 bases, and 20 bases separated the two germline ends. In germline, CDR1 is MGHDK, CDR2 SYGVNS. Here the CDR3 DNA reads TGTGCCAGCAACCCCAGGTGGGGGTCGGGGACTGAAGCTTTCTTT. Protein: CASNPRWGSGTEAFF. Full variable domain (remainder filled in from reference TRBV25-1 and TRBJ1-1): EADIYQTPRYLVIGTGKKITLECSQTMGHDKMYWYQQDPGMELHLIHYSYGVNSTEKGDLSSESTVSRIRTEHFPLTLESARPSHTSQYLCASNPRWGSGTEAFFGQGTRLTVV.

Only a few counts were recorded for this clonotype. The chain recombines TRBV7-3 with TRBJ2-3; D is uncertain. This CDR3 spans 18 amino acids. The germline gives CDR1 SGHTA, CDR2 FQGTGA. V lost 5 bases to trimming and J lost 0 bases, with 21 bases between them. CDR3 protein: CASSPPPGSILSTDTQYF. The DNA for the CDR3 is TGTGCCAGCAGCCCCCCGCCGGGCTCGATTCTTAGCACAGATACGCAGTATTTT.

The chain joins TRBV7-9 to TRBJ1-1; weak D call: TRBD1 (6 bases). This CDR3 is 16 amino acids long. Looked up from germline, CDR1 is SEHNR and CDR2 is FQNEAQ (reference sequence). V lost 1 base and J lost 6, with 18 bases in between. CDR3 in DNA: TGTGCCAGCAGCTTAGTAGGTGAGGACAGCGGCGCTGAAGCTTTCTTT. Translating it yields CASSLVGEDSGAEAFF.